A single TCR beta chain is shown here with its context. The CDR3 has 16 amino acids. CDR1 and CDR2 (germline): MNHEY, SMNVEV (reference sequence). Germline trimming cut 5 bases from V and 2 bases from J; bases unmatched to any gene: 9. Per the original data handling: Researchers report that nucleated cell counts were estimated from reference gene primer amplification. Measured with immunoSEQ multiplex PCR; TCRdb has only the in-frame clones, and not every one. D and trimming were read from the DNA, whereas the V and J calls and clone size are those reported in that table. The sample lists about 160,000 clones, over 70% seen once, with 8% to 9.5% in the top ten. This entry is derived from a study of blood T cell repertoires in COVID-19. Looking at the study overall: Sites across the United States, Italy and Spain contributed samples from acute and convalescent COVID-19. PBMCs, B-cell-depleted T cells, or T cells provided the cDNA or gDNA that made up the material.

This chain connects TRBV27 to TRBJ1-2; 9 positions match TRBD1. Sequenced material: peripheral blood. The TCR originated in a woman of 80 years or more with active or convalescent COVID-19. In DNA, the CDR3 is TGTGCCAGCAGTAACCCCCGGACAGGGGCCAACTATGGCTACACCTTC. Translated, it gives CASSNPRTGANYGYTF.